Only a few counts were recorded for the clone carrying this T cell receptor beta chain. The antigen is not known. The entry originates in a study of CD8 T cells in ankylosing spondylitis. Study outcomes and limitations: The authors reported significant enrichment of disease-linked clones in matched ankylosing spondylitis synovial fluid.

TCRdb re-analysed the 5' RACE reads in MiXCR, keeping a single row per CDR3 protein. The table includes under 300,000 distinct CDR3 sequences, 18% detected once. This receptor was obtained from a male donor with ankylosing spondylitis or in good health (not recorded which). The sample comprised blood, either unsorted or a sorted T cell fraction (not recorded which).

CDR3 nucleotide sequence: TGTGCCAGCAGTTTAGCCGTAGGGGACAGGGGAGTAGAAGAGACCCAGTACTTC. It specifies CASSLAVGDRGVEETQYF. The J gene is TRBJ2-5, the V gene TRBV27, with 10 bases lining up with TRBD1. With V trimmed by 2 bases and J by 3 bases, 12 bases remained unmatched. The CDR3 is 18 amino acids. Germline CDR1 MNHEY, CDR2 SMNVEV (reference sequence).